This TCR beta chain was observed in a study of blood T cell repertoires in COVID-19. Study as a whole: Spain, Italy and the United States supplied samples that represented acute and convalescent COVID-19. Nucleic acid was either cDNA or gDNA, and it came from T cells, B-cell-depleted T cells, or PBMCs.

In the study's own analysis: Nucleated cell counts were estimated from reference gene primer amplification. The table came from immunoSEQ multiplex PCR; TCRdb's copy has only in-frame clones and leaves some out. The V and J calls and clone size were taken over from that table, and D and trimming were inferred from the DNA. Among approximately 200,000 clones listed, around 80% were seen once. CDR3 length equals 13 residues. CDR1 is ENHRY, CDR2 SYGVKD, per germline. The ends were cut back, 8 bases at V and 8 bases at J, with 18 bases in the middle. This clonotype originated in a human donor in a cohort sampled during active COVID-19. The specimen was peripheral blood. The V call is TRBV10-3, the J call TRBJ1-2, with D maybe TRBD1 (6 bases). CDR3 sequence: CAIGYRESYGYTF. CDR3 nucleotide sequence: TGTGCCATCGGTTACAGGGAAAGCTACGGCTACACCTTC.